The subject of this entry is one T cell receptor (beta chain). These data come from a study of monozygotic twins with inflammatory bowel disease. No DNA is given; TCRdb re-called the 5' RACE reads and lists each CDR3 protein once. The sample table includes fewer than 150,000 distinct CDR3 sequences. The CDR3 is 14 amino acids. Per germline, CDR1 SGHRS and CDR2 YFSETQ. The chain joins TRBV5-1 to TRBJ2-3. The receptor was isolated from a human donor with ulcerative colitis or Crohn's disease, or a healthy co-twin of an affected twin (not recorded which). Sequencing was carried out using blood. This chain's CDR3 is CASSLGTTTDTQYF. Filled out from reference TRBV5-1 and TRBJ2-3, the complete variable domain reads KAGVTQTPRYLIKTRGQQVTLSCSPISGHRSVSWYQQTPGQGLQFLFEYFSETQRNKGNFPGRFSGRQFSNSRSEMNVSTLELGDSALYLCASSLGTTTDTQYFGPGTRLTVL.